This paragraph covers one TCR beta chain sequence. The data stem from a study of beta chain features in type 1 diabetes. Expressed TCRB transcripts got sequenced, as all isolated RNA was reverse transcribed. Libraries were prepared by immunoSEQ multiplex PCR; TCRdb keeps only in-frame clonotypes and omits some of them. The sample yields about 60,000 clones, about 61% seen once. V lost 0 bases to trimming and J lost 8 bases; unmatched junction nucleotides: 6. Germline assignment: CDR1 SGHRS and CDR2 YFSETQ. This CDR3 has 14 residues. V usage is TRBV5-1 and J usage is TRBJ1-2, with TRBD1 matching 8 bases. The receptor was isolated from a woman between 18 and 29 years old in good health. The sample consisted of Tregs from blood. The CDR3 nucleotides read TGCGCCAGCAGCTTGGAGGCAGGGGGCCTGGGCTACACCTTC. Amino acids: CASSLEAGGLGYTF. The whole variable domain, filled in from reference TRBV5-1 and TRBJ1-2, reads KAGVTQTPRYLIKTRGQQVTLSCSPISGHRSVSWYQQTPGQGLQFLFEYFSETQRNKGNFPGRFSGRQFSNSRSEMNVSTLELGDSALYLCASSLEAGGLGYTFGSGTRLTVV.